The source of this TCR beta chain is a study of PD-1 blockade in classical Hodgkin lymphoma. Study findings and constraints: Although disease activity or prior therapy may be involved, causes of the repertoire differences remain undefined.

In every patient, relapse followed autologous stem cell transplantation, while exposure to brentuximab vedotin differed. Worth noting for this clone: The antigen remains undetermined.

Trimming took 11 bases from V and 3 from J; bases not matched to a gene: 23. CDR1 LNHDA and CDR2 SQIVND come from the germline V gene (reference sequence). This CDR3 region has 19 residues. TCRdb's copy holds only in-frame clones and misses some; the assay was immunoSEQ multiplex PCR. The sample consists of 120,000 to 150,000 clones, around 84% of them appearing once. The clonotype comes from a human donor with classical Hodgkin lymphoma. The sequenced sample was peripheral blood mononuclear cells (PBMCs), obtained before the second cycle of nivolumab. The chain recombines TRBV19 with TRBJ1-2, with 11 bases aligning to TRBD1. The DNA of the CDR3 is TGTGCCCCTCCCACGGACAGGGGGCGTATCGAGGGCTCATACTATGGCTACACCTTC. Amino acid sequence: CAPPTDRGRIEGSYYGYTF.